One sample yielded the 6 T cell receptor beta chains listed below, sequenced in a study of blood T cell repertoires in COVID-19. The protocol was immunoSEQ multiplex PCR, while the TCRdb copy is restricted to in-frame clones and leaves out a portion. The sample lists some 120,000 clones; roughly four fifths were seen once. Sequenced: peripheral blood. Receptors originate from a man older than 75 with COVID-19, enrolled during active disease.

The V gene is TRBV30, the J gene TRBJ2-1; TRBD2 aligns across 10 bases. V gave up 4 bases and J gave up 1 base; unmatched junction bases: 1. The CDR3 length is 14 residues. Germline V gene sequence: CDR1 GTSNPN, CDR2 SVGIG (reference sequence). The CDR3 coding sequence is TGTGCCTGGACTAGCGGGAGTTCCTACAATGAGCAGTTCTTC. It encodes CAWTSGSSYNEQFF.

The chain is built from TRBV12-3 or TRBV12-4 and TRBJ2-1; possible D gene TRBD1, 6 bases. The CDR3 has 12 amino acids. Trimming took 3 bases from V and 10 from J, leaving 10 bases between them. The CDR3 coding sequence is TGTGCCAGCAGTTTCAGGGGCGGGGAGCAGTTCTTC. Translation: CASSFRGGEQFF.

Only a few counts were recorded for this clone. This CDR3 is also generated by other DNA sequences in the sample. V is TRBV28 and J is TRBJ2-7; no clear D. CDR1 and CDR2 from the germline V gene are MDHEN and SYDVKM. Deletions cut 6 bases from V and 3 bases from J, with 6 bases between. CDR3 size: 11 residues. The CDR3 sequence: CASRTDYEQYF. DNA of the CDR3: TGTGCCAGCAGAACAGACTACGAGCAGTACTTC.

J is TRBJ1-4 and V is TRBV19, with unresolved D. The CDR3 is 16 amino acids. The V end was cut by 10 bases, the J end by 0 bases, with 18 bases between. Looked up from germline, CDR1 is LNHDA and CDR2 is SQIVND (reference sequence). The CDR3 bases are TGTGCCACTTTGAGGACTCCAGTTGCAACTAATGAAAAACTGTTTTTT. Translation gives CATLRTPVATNEKLFF.

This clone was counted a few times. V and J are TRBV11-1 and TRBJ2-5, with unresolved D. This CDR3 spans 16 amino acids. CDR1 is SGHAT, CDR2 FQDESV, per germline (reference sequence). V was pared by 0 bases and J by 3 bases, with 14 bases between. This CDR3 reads CASSLAPLAEEETQYF. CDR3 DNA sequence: TGTGCCAGCAGCTTAGCACCCCTGGCCGAGGAAGAGACCCAGTACTTC.

CDR3 amino acids: CASSDLGGSSYNEQFF. CDR3 coding DNA: TGTGCCAGCAGTGACTTAGGGGGTTCCTCCTACAATGAGCAGTTCTTC. This chain uses TRBV6-4 with TRBJ2-1; perhaps TRBD1 as D (6 bases). Trimming stripped 1 base from V and 0 bases from J, with 10 bases between. There are 16 residues in the CDR3. Germline loops: CDR1 MRHNA, CDR2 SNTAGT.